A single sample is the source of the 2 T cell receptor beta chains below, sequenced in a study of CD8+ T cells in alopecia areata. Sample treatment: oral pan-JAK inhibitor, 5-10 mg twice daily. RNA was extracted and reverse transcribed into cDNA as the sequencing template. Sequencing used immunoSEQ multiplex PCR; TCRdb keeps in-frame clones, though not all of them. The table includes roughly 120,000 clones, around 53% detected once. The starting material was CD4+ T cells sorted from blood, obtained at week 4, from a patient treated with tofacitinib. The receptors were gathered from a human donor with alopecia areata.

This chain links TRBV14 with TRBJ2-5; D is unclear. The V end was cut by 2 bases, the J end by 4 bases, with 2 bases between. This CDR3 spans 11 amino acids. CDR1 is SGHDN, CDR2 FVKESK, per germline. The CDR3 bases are TGTGCCAGCAGCCAACTAGAGACCCAGTACTTC. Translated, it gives CASSQLETQYF.

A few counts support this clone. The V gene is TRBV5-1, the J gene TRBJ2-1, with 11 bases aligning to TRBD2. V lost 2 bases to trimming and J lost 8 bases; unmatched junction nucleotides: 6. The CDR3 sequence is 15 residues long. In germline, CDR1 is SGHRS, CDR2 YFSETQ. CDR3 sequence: CASSLTSGSFDEQFF. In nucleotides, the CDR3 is TGCGCCAGCAGCTTAACTAGCGGGAGTTTCGATGAGCAGTTCTTC.